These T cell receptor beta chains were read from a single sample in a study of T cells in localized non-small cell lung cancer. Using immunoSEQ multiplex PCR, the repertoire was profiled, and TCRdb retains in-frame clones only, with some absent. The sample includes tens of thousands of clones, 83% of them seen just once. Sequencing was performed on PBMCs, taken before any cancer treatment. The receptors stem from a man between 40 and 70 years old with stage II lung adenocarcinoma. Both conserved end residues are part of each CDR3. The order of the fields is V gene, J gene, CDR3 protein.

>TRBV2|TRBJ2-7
CASQAFLEQYF
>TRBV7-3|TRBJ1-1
CASSLTGDTQEAFF
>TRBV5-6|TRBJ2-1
CASSLRREQFF
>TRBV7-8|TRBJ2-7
CASSLGGGYEQYF
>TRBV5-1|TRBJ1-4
CASSDRLNEKLFF
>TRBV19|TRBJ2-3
CASSNGQERTDTQYF
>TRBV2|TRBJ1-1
CASTKGGPRMNTEAFF
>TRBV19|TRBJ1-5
CASSMRTSGAEPQHF
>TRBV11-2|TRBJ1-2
CASSLEYQGYTF
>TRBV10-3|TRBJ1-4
CAISESPTATNEKLFF
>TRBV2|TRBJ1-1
CASTRAGNTEAFF
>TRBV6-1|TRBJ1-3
CASSGPGTGPGNTIYF
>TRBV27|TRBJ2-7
CASSLQGGSEQYF
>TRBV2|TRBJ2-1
CASSGGVRDEQFF
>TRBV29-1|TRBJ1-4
CSVGARDEKLFF
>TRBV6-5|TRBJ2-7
CASSYPALSSYEQYF
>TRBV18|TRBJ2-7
CASSPISGGAGSYEQYF
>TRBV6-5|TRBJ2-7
CASSYSPEGVNEQYF
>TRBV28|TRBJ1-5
CASSRDSNQPQHF
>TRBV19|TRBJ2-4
CASSSLLAKNIQYF
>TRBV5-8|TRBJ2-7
CASSPMAGGYYEQYF
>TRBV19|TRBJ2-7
CASSIRAGLTYEQYF
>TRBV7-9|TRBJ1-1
CASSGSGPEAFF
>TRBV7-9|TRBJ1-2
CASSLLDGGYGYTF
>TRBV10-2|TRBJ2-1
CASSSGEQFF
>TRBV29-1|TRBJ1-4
CSVDDGLTNEKLFF
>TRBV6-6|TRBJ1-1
CASSYNAGDTEAFF
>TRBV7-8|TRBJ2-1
CASSPDNEQFF
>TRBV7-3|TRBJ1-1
CASSLNPRGQGIEAFF
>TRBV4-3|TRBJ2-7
CASSRVRDFSYEQYF
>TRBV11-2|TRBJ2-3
CASSPVLGQGTDTQYF
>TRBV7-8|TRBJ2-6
CASSPYSTSLSGANVLTF
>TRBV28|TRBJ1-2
CASTSGGRGYGYTF
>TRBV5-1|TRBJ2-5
CASSLADSVGETQYF
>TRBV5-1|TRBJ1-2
CASSLAGFGYGYTF
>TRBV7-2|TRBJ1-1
CASSSRTGQGAFF
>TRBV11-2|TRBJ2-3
CASSLQGGMGDTQYF
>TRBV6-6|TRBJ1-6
CASSPGGGSYNSPLHF
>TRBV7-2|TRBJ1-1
CASSLQGDTEAFF
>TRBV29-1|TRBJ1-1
CSVYQGGAFF
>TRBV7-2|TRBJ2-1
CASSLISGTYNEQFF
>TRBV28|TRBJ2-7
CASSELSGRGEQYF
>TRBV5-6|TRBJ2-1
CASSLARGLGEQFF
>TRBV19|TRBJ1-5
CASRSHTINQPQHF
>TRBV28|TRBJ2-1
CASSLIQGLNEQFF
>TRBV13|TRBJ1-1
CASSLREFEAFF
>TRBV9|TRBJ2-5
CASSVASGTSGTQETQYF
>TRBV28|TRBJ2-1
CASSLLAGAYNEQFF
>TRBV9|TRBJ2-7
CASSVEGSAGGEQYF
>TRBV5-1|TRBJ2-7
CASSLGHGTYEQYF
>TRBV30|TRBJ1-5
CAWSSGTYSNQPQHF
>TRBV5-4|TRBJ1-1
CASSPTGGAAFF
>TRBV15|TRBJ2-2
CATSRAKGTGELFF
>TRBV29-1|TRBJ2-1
CSVEEFDEQFF
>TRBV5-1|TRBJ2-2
CASSQTVTGELFF